The sequence of this T cell receptor (beta chain) was determined in a study of control samples from healthy donors and cancer patients. V was pared by 3 bases and J by 7 bases, with 25 bases between. The CDR3 spans 17 residues. Germline assignment: CDR1 SGHVS and CDR2 FQNEAQ. The method was immunoSEQ multiplex PCR; TCRdb's version includes in-frame clones alone and lacks a portion of them. The sample includes about 220,000 clones, 90% to 95% of them seen just once. Sequencing was performed on blood. This TCR came from a man between 50 and 59 years old in good health. The rearrangement links TRBV7-8 to TRBJ2-7; D gene ambiguous. The CDR3 spells CASSFDWGQAPLGEQYF. Written as DNA, the CDR3 is TGTGCCAGCAGCTTTGACTGGGGTCAGGCCCCTCTGGGGGAGCAGTACTTC.